Listed below are T cell receptor beta chains from one sample, sequenced in a study of blood T cell repertoires in COVID-19. Generated by immunoSEQ multiplex PCR, the TCRdb table keeps only in-frame clones and is missing some. The data hold a few hundred thousand clones, with more than 65% observed a single time. Sequenced material: peripheral blood. Receptor source: a person aged 65 to 85 with COVID-19, enrolled during active disease. The CDR3 runs from the conserved cysteine through the conserved F or W. The D gene is left open where the match is weak. For some rows the clone size is stated as once, few or many, or as a class when expanded; others skip it.

TRBV21-1	TRBJ2-3	-	few	17	CASSKYRTSGCTDTQYF	TGTGCCAGCAGCAAGTACCGGACTAGCGGTTGCACAGATACGCAGTATTTT
TRBV10-3	TRBJ2-3	TRBD1	-	15	CAISQTGDGTDTQYF	TGTGCCATCAGCCAAACAGGGGACGGCACAGATACGCAGTATTTT
TRBV6-6	TRBJ1-6	TRBD1	-	15	CASTYGDRDNSPLHF	TGTGCCAGCACCTATGGGGACAGAGATAATTCACCCCTCCACTTT
TRBV4-3	TRBJ2-2	TRBD2	-	18	CASSQEGLAGGPVGELFF	TGCGCCAGCAGCCAAGAGGGACTAGCGGGGGGGCCGGTCGGGGAGCTGTTTTTT
TRBV6-4	TRBJ2-5	TRBD1	few	13	CASSQGQGETQYF	TGTGCCAGCAGCCAGGGACAGGGAGAGACCCAGTACTTC
TRBV6-2/TRBV6-3	TRBJ1-5	-	-	15	CASSITVGGDQPQHF	TGTGCCAGCAGCATAACAGTAGGGGGTGATCAGCCCCAGCATTTT
TRBV2	TRBJ2-3	-	-	12	CASERYRDTQYF	TGTGCCAGCGAGCGGTACAGAGATACGCAGTATTTT
TRBV11-3	TRBJ2-1	TRBD2	-	15	CASSLRASGYNEQFF	TGTGCCAGCAGCTTAAGGGCTAGCGGTTACAATGAGCAGTTCTTC
TRBV14	TRBJ2-3	-	-	16	CASSQRQDLNTDTQYF	TGTGCCAGCAGCCAAAGACAGGACCTCAACACAGATACGCAGTATTTT
TRBV13	TRBJ2-7	-	-	14	CASSLGGDSYEQYF	TGTGCCAGCAGCTTAGGCGGGGACTCCTACGAGCAGTACTTC
TRBV27	TRBJ2-7	-	-	12	CASSFTGYEQYF	TGTGCCAGCAGTTTTACAGGCTACGAGCAGTACTTC
TRBV28	TRBJ2-7	TRBD1	-	17	CASSLRKQGAISYEQYF	TGTGCCAGCAGTTTACGAAAACAGGGGGCAATTTCCTACGAGCAGTACTTC
TRBV7-9	TRBJ2-1	TRBD2	-	15	CASSQSGGPWNEQFF	TGTGCCAGCAGCCAAAGCGGGGGGCCATGGAATGAGCAGTTCTTC
TRBV28	TRBJ1-6	-	-	16	CASRKFTAPLESPLHF	TGTGCCAGCAGGAAGTTCACAGCCCCCTTAGAGTCACCCCTCCACTTT
TRBV24-1	TRBJ2-5	TRBD2	-	15	CATSEWRGGRETQYF	TGTGCCACCAGTGAGTGGCGGGGGGGCCGTGAGACCCAGTACTTC
TRBV12-3/TRBV12-4	TRBJ1-2	TRBD1	-	13	CASSLDRASGYTF	TGTGCCAGCAGCCTCGACAGGGCGTCGGGCTACACCTTC
TRBV28	TRBJ1-2	-	-	13	CASSSGANYGYTF	TGTGCCAGCAGTTCTGGGGCGAACTATGGCTACACCTTC
TRBV2	TRBJ1-5	-	-	15	CASSERGGSNQPQHF	TGTGCCAGCAGTGAAAGAGGAGGTAGCAATCAGCCCCAGCATTTT
TRBV19	TRBJ2-3	TRBD2	-	15	CASSPGGGAPDTQYF	TGTGCCAGTAGTCCGGGGGGAGGAGCCCCAGATACGCAGTATTTT
TRBV4-1	TRBJ2-7	TRBD1	few	16	CASSQTTTGVSYEQYF	TGCGCCAGCAGCCAGACCACTACAGGGGTCTCCTACGAGCAGTACTTC
TRBV11-2	TRBJ2-5	-	-	13	CASSPRYSETQYF	TGTGCCAGCAGCCCTAGGTATTCGGAGACCCAGTACTTC
TRBV6-2/TRBV6-3	TRBJ2-3	TRBD2	once	16	CASSPLGTSVGDTQYF	TGTGCCAGCAGCCCCCTCGGGACTAGCGTTGGAGATACGCAGTATTTT
TRBV6-6	TRBJ2-7	TRBD1	-	14	CASRLKLGGHEQYF	TGTGCCAGCAGATTAAAGTTAGGGGGCCACGAGCAGTACTTC
TRBV6-5	TRBJ1-6	-	-	14	CASSMTVIDSPLHF	TGTGCCAGCAGTATGACAGTCATAGATTCACCCCTCCACTTT
TRBV19	TRBJ1-5	-	-	14	CASSIVAGDQPQHF	TGTGCCAGTAGTATTGTGGCAGGGGACCAGCCCCAGCATTTT